The 28 T cell receptor beta chains presented below share a single source sample, sequenced in a study of CD8 T cells in Susac syndrome. It was with random hexamers that roughly 0.5 to 1 ug RNA was reverse transcribed. MiXCR was run by TCRdb on the immunoSEQ multiplex PCR reads, yielding one entry per CDR3 protein. This table has hundreds of thousands of distinct CDR3 sequences, 90% to 97% appearing once. The sample taken for sequencing was CD4+ T cells from PBMCs. These receptors were collected from a human donor with Susac syndrome.

V and J are TRBV25-1 and TRBJ2-1; perhaps TRBD2 as D (7 bases). The V end was cut by 2 bases, the J end by 8 bases, with 13 bases between. CDR1 is MGHDK and CDR2 is SYGVNS in the germline V gene. CDR3 size: 14 residues. The DNA of the CDR3 is TGTGCCAGCAGTGAAAGGGGGGGCCTCGATGAGCAGTTCTTC. Translated, it gives CASSERGGLDEQFF.

The rearrangement joins TRBV4-1 to TRBJ2-2; D is ambiguous. Per the germline V gene, CDR1 is MGHRA and CDR2 is YSYEKL. V lost 4 bases to trimming and J lost 2 bases, with 20 bases between them. The CDR3 loop spans 18 amino acids. CDR3 coding DNA: TGCGCCAGCAGCCTAAAGGCAAGTGGATCGGCTAACACCGGGGAGCTGTTTTTT. Protein product: CASSLKASGSANTGELFF.

The CDR3, as DNA: TGCAGTGCTAGAGATGGGCGGGTCACAGATACGCAGTATTTT. This gives the protein CSARDGRVTDTQYF. This chain connects TRBV20-1 to TRBJ2-3; a possible D gene is TRBD2 (5 bases). Germline V gene sequence: CDR1 DFQATT, CDR2 SNEGSKA (reference sequence). Between the trimmed V and J ends, which lost 0 bases and 2 bases, there was a span of 9 bases. The CDR3 consists of 14 residues.

The chain links TRBV7-9 to TRBJ2-7, with D perhaps TRBD2 (6 bases). Germline V gives CDR1 SEHNR, CDR2 FQNEAQ (reference sequence). V was trimmed by 1 base and J by 1 base, leaving 11 bases between them. The CDR3 contains 15 residues. The CDR3 DNA follows: TGTGCCAGCAGCTTAGAGGGAGGACTATCCTACGAGCAGTACTTC. Translation gives CASSLEGGLSYEQYF.

The chain recombines TRBV29-1 with TRBJ1-2; D is uncertain. The CDR3 is 12 residues long. Deletions cut 5 bases from V and 2 bases from J, with 9 bases between. Germline V gene lookup returns CDR1 SQVTM and CDR2 ANQGSEA. CDR3 DNA: TGCAGCGTTTCTGTTGTGAACTATGGCTACACCTTC. Protein: CSVSVVNYGYTF.

V and J are TRBV2 and TRBJ2-7; 9 bases align to TRBD1. After removal of 6 bases from V and 3 bases from J, the junction contained 9 bases not matched to a gene. This CDR3 has 15 residues. Looked up from germline, CDR1 is SNHLY and CDR2 is FYNNEI. As DNA, the CDR3 is TGTGCCAGCAGGGATGCTGGACAGGGGATCTACGAGCAGTACTTC. It specifies CASRDAGQGIYEQYF.

The V call is TRBV3-1, the J call TRBJ2-6; no firm D call. Germline loops: CDR1 LGHDT, CDR2 YNNKEL (reference sequence). The CDR3 totals 16 residues. V lost 4 bases and J 4 bases, leaving 14 bases between the germline ends. For the CDR3, the DNA is TGTGCCAGCAGCCCGCTCGACGTCCTAGGGGCCAACGTCCTGACTTTC. Translation: CASSPLDVLGANVLTF.

The chain is built from TRBV20-1 and TRBJ2-1; a weak D match, TRBD2 (5 bases). The CDR3 contains 12 residues. Germline CDR1 and CDR2: DFQATT and SNEGSKA (reference sequence). Trimming left V 4 bases short and J 9 bases short, with 13 bases between. The CDR3 DNA is TGCAGTGCTAAACTACTAGTGATTGAGCAGTTCTTC. Translation gives CSAKLLVIEQFF.

The chain combines TRBV27 with TRBJ2-1; 8 nucleotides match TRBD2. Germline CDR1 MNHEY, CDR2 SMNVEV (reference sequence). This CDR3 has 14 residues. Trimming cost V 9 bases and J 9 bases; bases outside gene matches: 13. In DNA, the CDR3 is TGTGCCAGTACCCCCGCGGGAGGCCCTATTGAGCAGTTCTTC. It yields the protein CASTPAGGPIEQFF.

The CDR3 here is CASSRDILAKNIQYF. The CDR3 bases are TGCGCCAGCAGCCGGGACATACTAGCCAAAAACATTCAGTACTTC. V gene TRBV4-1 combines with J gene TRBJ2-4; TRBD1 is a possible D gene (6 bases). CDR3 length equals 15 residues. Trimming shortened V by 4 bases and J by 0 bases, and 10 bases separated the two germline ends. Germline values: CDR1 MGHRA, CDR2 YSYEKL.

In its sample, this clonotype was seen once. The chain has TRBV12-3 or TRBV12-4 and TRBJ2-5; 7 bases are a match to TRBD1. After removal of 5 bases from V and 3 bases from J, the junction contained 3 bases not matched to a gene. The CDR3 runs to 13 residues. The CDR3 DNA sequence: TGTGCCAGCAGTAGGGGGCATAAAGAGACCCAGTACTTC. Protein sequence: CASSRGHKETQYF.

The chain employs TRBV27 and TRBJ2-7, with 12 bases fitting TRBD2. Germline V gene lookup returns CDR1 MNHEY and CDR2 SMNVEV (reference sequence). The CDR3 runs to 17 residues. Trimming removed 5 bases from V and 3 bases from J; junction bases left unmatched: 11. CDR3 residues: CASSATGTSGLIYEQYF. In DNA form, the CDR3 reads TGTGCCAGCAGTGCGACAGGGACTAGCGGGTTGATCTACGAGCAGTACTTC.

The V call is TRBV2, the J call TRBJ2-3; TRBD1 might be the D (6 bases). Trimming stripped 2 bases from V and 2 bases from J, with 8 bases between. The CDR3 extends over 14 amino acids. Germline CDR1 reads SNHLY; CDR2 reads FYNNEI. CDR3 in amino acids: CASSEQGHTDTQYF. Written as DNA, the CDR3 is TGTGCCAGCAGTGAACAGGGGCACACAGATACGCAGTATTTT.

The chain joins TRBV6-4 to TRBJ2-3; 7 bases map to TRBD2. The germline V gene has CDR1 MRHNA and CDR2 SNTAGT. Trimming removed 6 bases from V and 0 bases from J; junction bases left unmatched: 6. The CDR3 covers 15 residues. The CDR3 spells CASREREGSTDTQYF. The DNA for the CDR3 is TGTGCCAGCAGAGAGCGGGAAGGGAGCACAGATACGCAGTATTTT.

CDR3 coding DNA: TGCAGTGCTACAAGGGAGGGTACGGGAACTGAAGCTTTCTTT. Protein sequence: CSATREGTGTEAFF. The J gene is TRBJ1-1, the V gene TRBV20-1; D unclear. V was pared by 4 bases and J by 5 bases, with 17 bases between. The CDR3 is made up of 14 amino acids. Germline V gene lookup returns CDR1 DFQATT and CDR2 SNEGSKA (reference sequence).

V gene TRBV6-4 combines with J gene TRBJ2-7; 15 bases are a match to TRBD2. Germline CDR1 reads MRHNA; CDR2 reads SNTAGT. After removal of 4 bases from V and 2 bases from J, the junction contained 9 bases not matched to a gene. The CDR3 has 18 amino acids. CDR3 amino acids: CASSVPGLAGGKTYEQYF. CDR3 DNA: TGTGCCAGCAGTGTCCCCGGACTAGCGGGAGGGAAAACCTACGAGCAGTACTTC.

The V gene is TRBV15, the J gene TRBJ2-6, with 7 bases fitting TRBD2. This CDR3 spans 16 amino acids. With V trimmed by 5 bases and J by 2 bases, 6 bases remained unmatched. Germline V gene lookup returns CDR1 LNHNV and CDR2 YYDKDF (reference sequence). The CDR3 loop reads CATSPGRGAGANVLTF. The DNA for the CDR3 is TGTGCCACCAGCCCAGGTCGGGGGGCTGGGGCCAACGTCCTGACTTTC.

The chain employs TRBV25-1 and TRBJ1-1; the match to TRBD1 covers 9 bases. This CDR3 is 13 amino acids long. V was pared by 6 bases and J by 7 bases, with 6 bases of the junction left unmatched. CDR1 and CDR2 (germline): MGHDK, SYGVNS. The DNA of the CDR3 is TGTGCCAGCAGGGACAGGGGTGAGAGTGAAGCTTTCTTT. Its translation is CASRDRGESEAFF.

The chain uses TRBV12-5 and TRBJ2-3; no clear D gene. Germline V gene lookup returns CDR1 LGHNT and CDR2 FRNRAP. The CDR3 contains 16 residues. Trimming pared 2 bases from V and 2 bases from J, leaving 14 bases between. Here the CDR3 reads CASGLHRVNHTDTQYF. CDR3 nucleotides: TGTGCTAGTGGTTTGCATCGCGTAAACCACACAGATACGCAGTATTTT.

J is TRBJ2-5 and V is TRBV29-1; tentatively, D is TRBD1 or TRBD2 (7 bases each). Germline-derived CDR1 and CDR2 are SQVTM and ANQGSEA. This CDR3 has 12 residues. Trimming removed 3 bases from V and 4 bases from J, with 9 bases in between. The CDR3 protein is CSVDRGGETQYF. The CDR3 DNA reads as TGCAGCGTTGACAGGGGGGGAGAGACCCAGTACTTC.

The rearrangement joins TRBV5-5 to TRBJ1-2, with D uncertain. This CDR3 comprises 15 residues. Germline CDR1 SGHKS, CDR2 YYEKEE (reference sequence). Trimming removed 1 base from V and 1 base from J, with 11 bases in between. CDR3 sequence reads: CASSLPLEHNYGYTF. In DNA, the CDR3 is TGTGCCAGCAGCTTGCCACTAGAACATAACTATGGCTACACCTTC.

This chain joins TRBV5-1 and TRBJ2-3; possible D gene TRBD2, 5 bases. The CDR3 runs to 13 residues. The V gene lost 3 bases and the J gene lost 3 bases, with 8 bases spanning the gap. Looked up from germline, CDR1 is SGHRS and CDR2 is YFSETQ. CDR3 protein: CASSWERTDTQYF. The CDR3 region has the DNA TGCGCCAGCAGCTGGGAGAGAACAGATACGCAGTATTTT.

This clonotype was recorded only once. The chain has TRBV19 and TRBJ1-2; 9 bases agree with TRBD1. Per the germline V gene, CDR1 is LNHDA and CDR2 is SQIVND (reference sequence). V lost 7 bases to trimming and J lost 6 bases; unmatched junction nucleotides: 12. The CDR3 spans 15 residues. CDR3 nucleotides: TGTGCCAGTACCTCTACAGGGGGCATCCACCATGGCTACACCTTC. Translating it yields CASTSTGGIHHGYTF.

This clonotype came up once. This chain connects TRBV20-1 to TRBJ1-1; D may be TRBD1 (6 bases). This CDR3 region has 14 residues. V was pared by 2 bases and J by 0 bases, with 10 bases between. Per the germline V gene, CDR1 is DFQATT and CDR2 is SNEGSKA (reference sequence). CDR3 protein: CSARQGSMNTEAFF. As DNA, the CDR3 is TGCAGTGCTAGACAGGGGTCCATGAACACTGAAGCTTTCTTT.

This clonotype was picked up one time. The chain joins TRBV7-8 to TRBJ2-1; 10 bases line up with TRBD2. The J segment lost 10 bases and the V segment lost 1 base, leaving 13 bases of the junction unmatched. Germline V gene data show CDR1 as SGHVS and CDR2 as FQNEAQ. This CDR3 comprises 17 residues. The CDR3 spells CASSLGSVAGGQGEQFF. CDR3 in DNA: TGTGCCAGCAGCTTAGGTTCGGTAGCGGGAGGCCAGGGGGAGCAGTTCTTC. The full variable domain, in which reference TRBV7-8 and TRBJ2-1 provide the parts outside the CDR3, is GAGVSQSPRYKVAKRGQDVALRCDPISGHVSLFWYQQALGQGPEFLTYFQNEAQLDKSGLPSDRFFAERPEGSVSTLKIQRTQQEDSAVYLCASSLGSVAGGQGEQFFGPGTRLTVL.

The V gene is TRBV20-1, the J gene TRBJ2-3; possibly TRBD2 for D (6 bases). Trimming took 0 bases from V and 5 from J, leaving 6 bases between them. The CDR3 runs 12 residues. The V gene's germline CDR1 is DFQATT and CDR2 SNEGSKA (reference sequence). The CDR3 nucleotides are TGCAGTGCTAGAGAGGGAGGAGATACGCAGTATTTT. Its protein is CSAREGGDTQYF.

This sequence joins TRBV2 and TRBJ2-7, with 7 bases that match TRBD2. The CDR3 loop spans 15 amino acids. Looked up from germline, CDR1 is SNHLY and CDR2 is FYNNEI. V lost 6 bases and J lost 0; bases outside the gene matches: 8. The CDR3 nucleotides are TGTGCCAGCAGGGCGGGTAGCGGGCTCTCCTACGAGCAGTACTTC. Translating it yields CASRAGSGLSYEQYF.

The chain carries TRBV12-3 or TRBV12-4 and TRBJ2-3, with 11 bases fitting TRBD2. Trimming took 3 bases from V and 5 from J; bases not matched to a gene: 10. The CDR3 runs 17 residues. In nucleotides, the CDR3 is TGTGCCAGCAGTTTGGTGTTTAGCGGGAGGGCGGGAGATACGCAGTATTTT. This encodes CASSLVFSGRAGDTQYF.